The sample holds many counts of the clone carrying this T cell receptor (beta chain). These data belong to a study of T cells in Graves' hyperthyroidism and ophthalmopathy. When hyperthyroidism was first diagnosed, the blood sample was taken, preceding any ophthalmopathy symptoms. What was amplified from RNA transcripts were TCR beta CDR3 regions. Researchers ran a first-round RT-PCR on the TCR CDR3 using the HTBI primer set. TCRdb itself ran the multiplex PCR reads through MiXCR, one entry per CDR3 protein. The table has a few hundred thousand distinct CDR3 sequences, 15% seen once. With 0 bases removed from V and 5 bases from J, the gap between germline ends came to 11 bases. The CDR3 covers 15 residues. Germline CDR1 SGHVS, CDR2 FQNEAQ.

The receptor was isolated from a woman aged 45-65 years with Graves' hyperthyroidism that later progressed to Graves' ophthalmopathy. The sample was blood. V usage is TRBV7-8 and J usage is TRBJ1-5; D gene uncertain. CDR3 sequence (DNA): TGTGCCAGCAGCTTAGCGCAAGTTTGGGATCAGCCCCAGCATTTT. Amino acids: CASSLAQVWDQPQHF.